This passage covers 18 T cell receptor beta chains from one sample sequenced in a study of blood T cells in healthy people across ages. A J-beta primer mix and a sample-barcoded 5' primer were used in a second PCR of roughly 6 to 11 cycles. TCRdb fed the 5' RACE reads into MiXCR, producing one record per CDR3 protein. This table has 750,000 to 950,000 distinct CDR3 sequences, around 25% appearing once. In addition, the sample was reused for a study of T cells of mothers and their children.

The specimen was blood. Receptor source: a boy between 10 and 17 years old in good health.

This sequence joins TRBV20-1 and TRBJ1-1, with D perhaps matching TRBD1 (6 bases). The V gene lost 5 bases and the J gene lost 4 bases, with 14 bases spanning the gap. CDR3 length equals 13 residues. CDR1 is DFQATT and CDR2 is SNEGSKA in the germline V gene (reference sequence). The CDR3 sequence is CSAQGLWGTEAFF. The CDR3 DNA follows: TGCAGTGCTCAGGGGTTGTGGGGCACTGAAGCTTTCTTT.

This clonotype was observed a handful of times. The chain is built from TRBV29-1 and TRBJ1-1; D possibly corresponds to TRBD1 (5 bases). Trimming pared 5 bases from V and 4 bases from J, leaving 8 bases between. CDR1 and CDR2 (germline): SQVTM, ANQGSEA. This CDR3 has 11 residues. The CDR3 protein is CSVQGVTEAFF. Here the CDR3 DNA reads TGCAGCGTTCAGGGTGTCACTGAAGCTTTCTTT.

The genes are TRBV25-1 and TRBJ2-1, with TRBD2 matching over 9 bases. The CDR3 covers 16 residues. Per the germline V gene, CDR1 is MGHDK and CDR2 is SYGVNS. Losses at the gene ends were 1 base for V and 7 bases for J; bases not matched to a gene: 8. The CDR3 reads CASSEWGGGGGNEQFF. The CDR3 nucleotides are TGTGCCAGCAGTGAATGGGGTGGCGGGGGGGGTAATGAGCAGTTCTTC.

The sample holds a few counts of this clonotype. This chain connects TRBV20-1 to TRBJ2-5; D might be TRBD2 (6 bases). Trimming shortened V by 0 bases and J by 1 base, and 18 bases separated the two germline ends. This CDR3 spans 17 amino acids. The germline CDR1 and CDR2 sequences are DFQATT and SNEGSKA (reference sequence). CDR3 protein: CSARDPSSGGTQETQYF. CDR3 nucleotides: TGCAGTGCTAGAGATCCGAGTAGCGGTGGGACCCAAGAGACCCAGTACTTC.

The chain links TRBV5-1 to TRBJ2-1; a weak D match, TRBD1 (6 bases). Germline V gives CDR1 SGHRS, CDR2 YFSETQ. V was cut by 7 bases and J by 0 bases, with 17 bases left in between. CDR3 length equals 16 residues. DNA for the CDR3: TGCGCCAGCCGGTACAAGGGGGAGAGCTCCTACAATGAGCAGTTCTTC. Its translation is CASRYKGESSYNEQFF.

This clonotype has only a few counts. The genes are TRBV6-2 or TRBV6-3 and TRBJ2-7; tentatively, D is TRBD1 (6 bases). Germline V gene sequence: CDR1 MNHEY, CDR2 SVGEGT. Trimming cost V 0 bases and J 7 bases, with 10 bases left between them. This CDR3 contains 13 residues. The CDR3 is CASSYSQGGEQYF. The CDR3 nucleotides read TGTGCCAGCAGTTACTCACAGGGTGGAGAGCAGTACTTC.

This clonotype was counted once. The CDR3 coding sequence is TGTGCCAGCAGCTTATACAGGGAAGCTTTCTTT. Translated: CASSLYREAFF. The J gene is TRBJ1-1, the V gene TRBV5-6; D might be TRBD1 (5 bases). The CDR3 consists of 11 residues. Germline values: CDR1 SGHDT, CDR2 YYEEEE. Trimming pared 2 bases from V and 8 bases from J, leaving 7 bases between. Drawing the rest from reference TRBV5-6 and TRBJ1-1, the complete variable domain is DAGVTQSPTHLIKTRGQQVTLRCSPKSGHDTVSWYQQALGQGPQFIFQYYEEEERQRGNFPDRFSGHQFPNYSSELNVNALLLGDSALYLCASSLYREAFFGQGTRLTVV.

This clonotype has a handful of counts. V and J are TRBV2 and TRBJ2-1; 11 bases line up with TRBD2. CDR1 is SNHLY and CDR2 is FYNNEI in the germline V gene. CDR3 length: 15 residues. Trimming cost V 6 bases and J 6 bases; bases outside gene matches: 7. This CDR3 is CASRESSGGANEQFF. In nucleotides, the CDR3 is TGTGCCAGCAGGGAAAGTAGCGGGGGGGCCAATGAGCAGTTCTTC.

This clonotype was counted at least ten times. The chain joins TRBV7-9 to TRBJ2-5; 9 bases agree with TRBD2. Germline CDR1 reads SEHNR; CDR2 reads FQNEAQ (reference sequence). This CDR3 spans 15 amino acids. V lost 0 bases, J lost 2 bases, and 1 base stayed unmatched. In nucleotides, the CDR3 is TGTGCCAGCAGCTTAGCTAGCGGGGGTCAAGAGACCCAGTACTTC. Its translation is CASSLASGGQETQYF.

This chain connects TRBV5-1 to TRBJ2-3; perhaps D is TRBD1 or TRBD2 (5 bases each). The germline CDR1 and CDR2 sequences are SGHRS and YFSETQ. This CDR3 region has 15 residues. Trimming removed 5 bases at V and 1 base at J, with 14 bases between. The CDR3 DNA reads TGCGCCAGCAGTCCGGGACGGGCCGGCACAGATACGCAGTATTTT. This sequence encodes CASSPGRAGTDTQYF. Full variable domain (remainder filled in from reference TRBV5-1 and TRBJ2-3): KAGVTQTPRYLIKTRGQQVTLSCSPISGHRSVSWYQQTPGQGLQFLFEYFSETQRNKGNFPGRFSGRQFSNSRSEMNVSTLELGDSALYLCASSPGRAGTDTQYFGPGTRLTVL.

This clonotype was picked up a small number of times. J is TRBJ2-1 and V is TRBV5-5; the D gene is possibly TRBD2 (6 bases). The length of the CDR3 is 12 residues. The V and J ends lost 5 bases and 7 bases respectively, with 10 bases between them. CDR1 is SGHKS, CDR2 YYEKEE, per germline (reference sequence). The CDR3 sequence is CASRIGGNEQFF. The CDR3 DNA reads TGTGCCAGCAGAATCGGGGGTAATGAGCAGTTCTTC.

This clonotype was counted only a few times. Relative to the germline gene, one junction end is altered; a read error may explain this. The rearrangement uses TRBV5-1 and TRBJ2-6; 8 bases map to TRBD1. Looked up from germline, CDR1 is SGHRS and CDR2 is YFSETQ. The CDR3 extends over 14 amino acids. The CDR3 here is CVSRTGSGANVLTF. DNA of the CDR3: TGCGTCAGCAGGACAGGGTCTGGGGCCAACGTCCTGACTTTC.

CDR3: CASRLQGDTGELFF. Written as DNA, the CDR3 is TGTGCCAGCAGGCTTCAGGGGGACACCGGGGAGCTGTTTTTT. This chain links TRBV7-9 with TRBJ2-2; 7 nucleotides agree with TRBD1. Trimming at V came to 6 bases and at J to 3 bases, leaving 4 bases not matched to a gene. The CDR3 has 14 amino acids. Per germline, CDR1 SEHNR and CDR2 FQNEAQ (reference sequence).

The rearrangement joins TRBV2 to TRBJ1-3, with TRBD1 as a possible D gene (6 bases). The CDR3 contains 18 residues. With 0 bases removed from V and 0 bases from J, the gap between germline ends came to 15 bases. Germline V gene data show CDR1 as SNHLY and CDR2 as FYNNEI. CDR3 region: CASSEARGRLVSGNTIYF. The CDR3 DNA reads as TGTGCCAGCAGTGAAGCCAGGGGCAGACTCGTCTCTGGAAACACCATATATTTT.

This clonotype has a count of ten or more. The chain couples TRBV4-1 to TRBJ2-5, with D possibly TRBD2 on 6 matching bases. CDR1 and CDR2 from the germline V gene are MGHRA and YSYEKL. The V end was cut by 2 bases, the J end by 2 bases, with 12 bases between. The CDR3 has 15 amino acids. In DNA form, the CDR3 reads TGCGCCAGCAGCCAAAATGGGGCGGGGCAAGAGACCCAGTACTTC. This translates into CASSQNGAGQETQYF.

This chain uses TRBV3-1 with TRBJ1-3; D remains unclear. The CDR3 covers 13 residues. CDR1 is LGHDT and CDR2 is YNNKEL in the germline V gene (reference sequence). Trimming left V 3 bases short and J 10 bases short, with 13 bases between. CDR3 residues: CASSQSRVATIYF. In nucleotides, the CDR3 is TGTGCCAGCAGCCAGAGCAGAGTAGCTACCATATATTTT.

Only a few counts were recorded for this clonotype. CDR3: CAISESLAETQYF. The CDR3 bases are TGTGCCATCAGTGAGTCTCTAGCCGAGACCCAGTACTTC. The V and J genes are TRBV10-3 and TRBJ2-5; TRBD2 is a possible D gene (5 bases). The CDR3 totals 13 residues. Trimming took 0 bases from V and 5 from J, leaving 7 bases between them. Per the germline V gene, CDR1 is ENHRY and CDR2 is SYGVKD.

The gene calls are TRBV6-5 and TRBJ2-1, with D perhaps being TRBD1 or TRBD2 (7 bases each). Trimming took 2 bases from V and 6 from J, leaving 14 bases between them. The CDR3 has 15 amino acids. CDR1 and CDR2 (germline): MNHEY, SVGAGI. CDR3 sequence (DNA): TGTGCCAGCAGTTACGGGGAGGGGGCCCTCAATGAGCAGTTCTTC. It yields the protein CASSYGEGALNEQFF.